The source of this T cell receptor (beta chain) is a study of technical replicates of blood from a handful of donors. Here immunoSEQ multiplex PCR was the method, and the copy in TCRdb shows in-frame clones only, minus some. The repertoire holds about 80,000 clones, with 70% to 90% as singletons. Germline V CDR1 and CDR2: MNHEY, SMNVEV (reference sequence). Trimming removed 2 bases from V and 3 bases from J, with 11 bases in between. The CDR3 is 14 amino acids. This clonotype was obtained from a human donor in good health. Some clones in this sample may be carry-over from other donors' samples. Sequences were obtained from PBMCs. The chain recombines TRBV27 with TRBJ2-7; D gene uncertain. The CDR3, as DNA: TGTGCCAGCAGTTTACATGTGGGCCGCTACGAGCAGTACTTC. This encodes CASSLHVGRYEQYF.